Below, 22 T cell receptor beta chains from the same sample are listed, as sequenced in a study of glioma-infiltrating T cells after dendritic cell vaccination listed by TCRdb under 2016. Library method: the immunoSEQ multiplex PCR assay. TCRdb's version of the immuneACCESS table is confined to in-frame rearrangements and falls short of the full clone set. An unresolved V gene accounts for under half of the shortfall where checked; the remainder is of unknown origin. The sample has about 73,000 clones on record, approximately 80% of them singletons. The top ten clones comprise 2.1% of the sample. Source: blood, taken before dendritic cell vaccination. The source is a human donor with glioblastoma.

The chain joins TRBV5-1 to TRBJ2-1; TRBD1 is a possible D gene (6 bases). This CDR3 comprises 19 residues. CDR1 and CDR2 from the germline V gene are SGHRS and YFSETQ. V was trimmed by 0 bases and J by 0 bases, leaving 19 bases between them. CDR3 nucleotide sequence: TGCGCCAGCAGCTTGGCGTCAGGGGCAGGGGTCACCTCCTACAATGAGCAGTTCTTC. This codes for CASSLASGAGVTSYNEQFF.

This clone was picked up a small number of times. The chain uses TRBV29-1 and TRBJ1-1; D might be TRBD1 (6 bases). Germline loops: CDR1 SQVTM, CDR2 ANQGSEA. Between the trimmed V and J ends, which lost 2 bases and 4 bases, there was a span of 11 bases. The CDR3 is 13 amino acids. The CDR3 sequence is CSVERGGVTEAFF. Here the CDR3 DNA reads TGCAGCGTTGAAAGGGGGGGCGTCACTGAAGCTTTCTTT.

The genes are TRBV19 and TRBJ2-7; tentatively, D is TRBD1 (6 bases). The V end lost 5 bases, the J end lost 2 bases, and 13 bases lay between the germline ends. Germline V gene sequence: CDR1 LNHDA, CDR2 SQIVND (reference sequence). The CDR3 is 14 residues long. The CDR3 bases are TGTGCCAGTAGTGTTCAGGGGACCACCTACGAGCAGTACTTC. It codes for CASSVQGTTYEQYF. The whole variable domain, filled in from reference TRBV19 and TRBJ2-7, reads DGGITQSPKYLFRKEGQNVTLSCEQNLNHDAMYWYRQDPGQGLRLIYYSQIVNDFQKGDIAEGYSVSREKKESFPLTVTSAQKNPTAFYLCASSVQGTTYEQYFGPGTRLTVT.

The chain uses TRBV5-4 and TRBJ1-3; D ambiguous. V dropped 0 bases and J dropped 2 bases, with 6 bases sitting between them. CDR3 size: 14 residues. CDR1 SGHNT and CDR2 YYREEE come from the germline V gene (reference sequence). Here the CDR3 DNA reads TGTGCCAGCAGCTTGGGAACAACTGGAAACACCATATATTTT. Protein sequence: CASSLGTTGNTIYF.

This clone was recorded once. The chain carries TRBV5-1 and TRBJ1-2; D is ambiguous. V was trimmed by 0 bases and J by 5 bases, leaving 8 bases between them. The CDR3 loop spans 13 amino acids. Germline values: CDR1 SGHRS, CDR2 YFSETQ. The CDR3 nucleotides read TGCGCCAGCAGCTTGGCACAGCGGTATGGCTACACCTTC. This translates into CASSLAQRYGYTF.

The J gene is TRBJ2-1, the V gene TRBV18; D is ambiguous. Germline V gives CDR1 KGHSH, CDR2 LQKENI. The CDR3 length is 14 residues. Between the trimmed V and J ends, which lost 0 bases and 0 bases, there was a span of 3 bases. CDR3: CASSPPSSYNEQFF. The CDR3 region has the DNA TGTGCCAGCTCACCACCGAGCTCCTACAATGAGCAGTTCTTC. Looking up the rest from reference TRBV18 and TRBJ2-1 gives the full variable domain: NAGVMQNPRHLVRRRGQEARLRCSPMKGHSHVYWYRQLPEEGLKFMVYLQKENIIDESGMPKERFSAEFPKEGPSILRIQQVVRGDSAAYFCASSPPSSYNEQFFGPGTRLTVL.

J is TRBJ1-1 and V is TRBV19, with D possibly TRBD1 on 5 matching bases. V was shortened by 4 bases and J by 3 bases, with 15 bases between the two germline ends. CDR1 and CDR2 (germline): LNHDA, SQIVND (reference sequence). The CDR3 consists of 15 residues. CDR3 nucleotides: TGTGCCAGTAGTACCACAGGTGAAGGATACACTGAAGCTTTCTTT. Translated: CASSTTGEGYTEAFF.

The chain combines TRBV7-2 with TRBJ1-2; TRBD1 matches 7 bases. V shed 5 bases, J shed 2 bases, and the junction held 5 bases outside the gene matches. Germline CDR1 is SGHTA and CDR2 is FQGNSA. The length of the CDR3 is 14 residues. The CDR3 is CASSRQQGNYGYTF. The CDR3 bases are TGTGCCAGCAGCCGACAACAGGGGAACTATGGCTACACCTTC.

CDR3 nucleotides: TGTGCCAGCAGTGATCCCGAAAGCGGGGGGCCGTACCAAGAGACCCAGTACTTC. As protein: CASSDPESGGPYQETQYF. The chain joins TRBV2 to TRBJ2-5, with TRBD2 identical over 9 bases. The CDR3 contains 18 residues. Per the germline V gene, CDR1 is SNHLY and CDR2 is FYNNEI. V shed 3 bases, J shed 0 bases, and the junction held 11 bases outside the gene matches. Full variable domain (remainder filled in from reference TRBV2 and TRBJ2-5): EPEVTQTPSHQVTQMGQEVILRCVPISNHLYFYWYRQILGQKVEFLVSFYNNEISEKSEIFDDQFSVERPDGSNFTLKIRSTKLEDSAMYFCASSDPESGGPYQETQYFGPGTRLLVL.

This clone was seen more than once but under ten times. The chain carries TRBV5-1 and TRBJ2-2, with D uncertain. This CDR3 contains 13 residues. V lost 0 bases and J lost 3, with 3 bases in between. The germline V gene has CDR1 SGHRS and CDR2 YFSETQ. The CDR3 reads CASSLADTGELFF. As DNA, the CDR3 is TGCGCCAGCAGCTTGGCTGACACCGGGGAGCTGTTTTTT.

Here the CDR3 reads CASSLGLDRAYNEQFF. The CDR3 DNA sequence: TGCGCCAGCAGCTTGGGGTTGGACAGAGCCTACAATGAGCAGTTCTTC. The rearrangement uses TRBV5-1 and TRBJ2-1, with a possible D match to TRBD1 (6 bases). V lost 0 bases and J 2 bases, leaving 12 bases between the germline ends. The CDR3 is 16 residues long. Germline lookup yields CDR1 SGHRS and CDR2 YFSETQ.

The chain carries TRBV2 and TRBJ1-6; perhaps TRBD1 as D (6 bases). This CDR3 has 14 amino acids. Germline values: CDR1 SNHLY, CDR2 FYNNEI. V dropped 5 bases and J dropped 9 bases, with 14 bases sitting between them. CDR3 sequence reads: CASSPSGGSSPLHF. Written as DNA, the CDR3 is TGTGCCAGCAGTCCATCTGGGGGCTCTTCACCCCTCCACTTT.

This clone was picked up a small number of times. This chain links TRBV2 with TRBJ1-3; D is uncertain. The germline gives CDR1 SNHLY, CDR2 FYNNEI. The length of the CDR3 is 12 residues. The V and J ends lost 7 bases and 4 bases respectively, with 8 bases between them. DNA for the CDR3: TGTGCCAGCAAGACATCAGGAAACACCATATATTTT. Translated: CASKTSGNTIYF.

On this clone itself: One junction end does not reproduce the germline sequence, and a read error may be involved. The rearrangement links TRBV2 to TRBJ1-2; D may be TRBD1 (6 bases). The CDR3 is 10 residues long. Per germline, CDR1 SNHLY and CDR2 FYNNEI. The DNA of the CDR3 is TGTGCCAGCCTCCTGGACAGCCCATCCTTC. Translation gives CASLLDSPSF.

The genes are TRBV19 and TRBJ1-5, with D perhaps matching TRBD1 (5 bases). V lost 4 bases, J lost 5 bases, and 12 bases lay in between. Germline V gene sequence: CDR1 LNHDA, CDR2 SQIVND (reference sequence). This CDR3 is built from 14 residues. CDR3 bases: TGTGCCAGTAGTACAGGGAAGAATGATCAGCCCCAGCATTTT. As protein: CASSTGKNDQPQHF.

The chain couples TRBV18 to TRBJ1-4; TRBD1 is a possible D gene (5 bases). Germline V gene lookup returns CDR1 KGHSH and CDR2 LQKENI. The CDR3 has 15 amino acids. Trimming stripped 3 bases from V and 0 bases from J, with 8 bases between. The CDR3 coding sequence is TGTGCCAGCTCACCCCAGGGAACAACTAATGAAAAACTGTTTTTT. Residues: CASSPQGTTNEKLFF.

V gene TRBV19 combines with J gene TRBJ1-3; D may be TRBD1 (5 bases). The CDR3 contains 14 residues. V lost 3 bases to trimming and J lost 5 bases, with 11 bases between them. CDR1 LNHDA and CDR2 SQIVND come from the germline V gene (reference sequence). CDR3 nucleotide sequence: TGTGCCAGTAGTATTTTGGACACCCGAAACACCATATATTTT. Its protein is CASSILDTRNTIYF.

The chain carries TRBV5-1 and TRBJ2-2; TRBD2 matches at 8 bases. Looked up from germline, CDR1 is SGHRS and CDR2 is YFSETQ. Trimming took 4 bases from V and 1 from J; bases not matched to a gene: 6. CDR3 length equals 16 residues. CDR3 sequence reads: CASSGGLAQNTGELFF. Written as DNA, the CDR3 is TGCGCCAGCAGCGGTGGACTAGCACAGAACACCGGGGAGCTGTTTTTT.

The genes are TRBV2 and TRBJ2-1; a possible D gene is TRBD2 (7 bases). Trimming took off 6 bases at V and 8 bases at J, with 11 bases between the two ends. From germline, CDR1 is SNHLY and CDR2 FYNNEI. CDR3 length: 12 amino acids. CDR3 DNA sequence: TGTGCCAGCAGAGGGGGGGTCGATGAGCAGTTCTTC. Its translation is CASRGGVDEQFF.

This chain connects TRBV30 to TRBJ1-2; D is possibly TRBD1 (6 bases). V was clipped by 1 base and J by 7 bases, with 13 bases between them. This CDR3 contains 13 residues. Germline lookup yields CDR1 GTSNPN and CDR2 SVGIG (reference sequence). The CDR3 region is CAWSEYRVGGYTF. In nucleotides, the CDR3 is TGTGCCTGGAGTGAGTACAGGGTAGGTGGCTACACCTTC.

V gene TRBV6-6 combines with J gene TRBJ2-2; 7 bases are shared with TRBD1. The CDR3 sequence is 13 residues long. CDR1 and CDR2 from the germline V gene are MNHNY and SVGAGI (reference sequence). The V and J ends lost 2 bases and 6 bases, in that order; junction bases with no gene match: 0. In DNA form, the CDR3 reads TGTGCCAGCAGTTACGGACAGGCCGGGGAGCTGTTTTTT. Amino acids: CASSYGQAGELFF.

For the CDR3, the DNA is TGTGCCAGCAGCCCGTCCGGAGGAGGGATTAGTACGCAGTATTTT. Translated: CASSPSGGGISTQYF. The chain has TRBV9 and TRBJ2-3, with D maybe TRBD2 (6 bases). V lost 4 bases and J lost 8, with 20 bases in between. The CDR3 consists of 15 residues. The germline CDR1 and CDR2 sequences are SGDLS and YYNGEE. Complete variable domain (other parts from reference TRBV9 and TRBJ2-3): DSGVTQTPKHLITATGQRVTLRCSPRSGDLSVYWYQQSLDQGLQFLIQYYNGEERAKGNILERFSAQQFPDLHSELNLSSLELGDSALYFCASSPSGGGISTQYFGPGTRLTVL.